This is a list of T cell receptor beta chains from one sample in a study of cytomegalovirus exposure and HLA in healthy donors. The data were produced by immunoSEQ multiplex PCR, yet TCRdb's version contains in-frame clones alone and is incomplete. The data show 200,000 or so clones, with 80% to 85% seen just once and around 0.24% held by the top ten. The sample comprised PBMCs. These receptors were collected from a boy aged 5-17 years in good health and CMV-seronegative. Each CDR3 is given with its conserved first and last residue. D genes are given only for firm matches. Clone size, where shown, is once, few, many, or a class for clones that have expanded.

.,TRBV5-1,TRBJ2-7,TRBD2,CASRGAGGPNEQYF,TGCGCCAGCCGAGGAGCGGGAGGTCCCAACGAGCAGTACTTC
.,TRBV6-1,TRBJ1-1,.,CASTQAGGGPEAFF,TGTGCCAGCACCCAAGCTGGGGGGGGCCCTGAAGCTTTCTTT
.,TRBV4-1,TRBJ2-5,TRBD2,CASSQTAAGGLETQYF,TGCGCCAGCAGCCAAACTGCAGCGGGGGGGCTTGAGACCCAGTACTTC
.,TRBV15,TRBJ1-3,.,CATSRDGEEPGRDTIYF,TGTGCCACCAGCAGAGATGGGGAGGAACCGGGTCGTGACACCATATATTTT
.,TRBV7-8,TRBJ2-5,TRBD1,CASSSRDRGIQETQYF,TGTGCCAGCAGCTCTCGGGACAGGGGGATCCAAGAGACCCAGTACTTC
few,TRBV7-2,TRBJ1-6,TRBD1,CASTPYGQARLSYNSPLHF,TGTGCCAGCACGCCGTATGGACAGGCACGGTTAAGCTATAATTCACCCCTCCACTTT
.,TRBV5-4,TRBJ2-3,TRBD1,CASSPDRGKDTQYF,TGTGCCAGCAGCCCCGACAGGGGTAAAGATACGCAGTATTTT
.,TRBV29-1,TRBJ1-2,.,CSVGGGSGYTF,TGCAGCGTGGGAGGGGGTTCGGGCTACACCTTC
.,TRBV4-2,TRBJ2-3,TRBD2,CASSQDGSGGAGFTDTQYF,TGTGCCAGCAGCCAAGATGGTAGCGGGGGGGCCGGGTTCACAGATACGCAGTATTTT
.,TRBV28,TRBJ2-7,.,CASKPQVTSYEQYF,TGTGCCAGTAAACCACAGGTTACCTCCTACGAGCAGTACTTC
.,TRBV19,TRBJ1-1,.,CASLASGGTEAFF,TGTGCCAGTCTGGCTTCTGGGGGGACTGAAGCTTTCTTT
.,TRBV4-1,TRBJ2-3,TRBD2,CASSLRGGGTDTQYF,TGCGCCAGCAGCCTTCGCGGGGGGGGCACAGATACGCAGTATTTT
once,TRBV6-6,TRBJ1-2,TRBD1,CASSSDRDASSGYTF,TGTGCCAGCAGTTCGGACAGGGATGCATCTAGTGGCTACACCTTC
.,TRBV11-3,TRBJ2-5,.,CASSSSHGEDQETQYF,TGTGCCAGCAGCTCCTCCCATGGAGAGGACCAAGAGACCCAGTACTTC
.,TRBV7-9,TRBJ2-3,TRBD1,CASSSLTGVYTDTQYF,TGTGCCAGCAGCTCCTTGACAGGGGTCTACACAGATACGCAGTATTTT
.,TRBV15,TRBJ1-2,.,CATSRVTGGRYGYTF,TGTGCCACCAGCAGAGTCACGGGGGGCCGTTATGGCTACACCTTC
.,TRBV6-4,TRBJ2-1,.,CASSDRDNNEQFF,TGTGCCAGCAGTGACCGGGACAACAATGAGCAGTTCTTC
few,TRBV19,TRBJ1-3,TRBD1,CASSIPDRVAGNTIYF,TGTGCCAGTAGTATCCCCGACAGGGTGGCTGGAAACACCATATATTTT
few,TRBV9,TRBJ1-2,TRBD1,CASSGQGGYGYTF,TGTGCCAGCAGCGGACAGGGTGGCTACGGCTACACCTTC
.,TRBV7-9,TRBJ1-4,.,CASSLFARATNEKLFF,TGTGCCAGCAGCTTATTTGCCCGGGCAACTAATGAAAAACTGTTTTTT
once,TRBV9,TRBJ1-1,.,CASSARGGPMNTEAFF,TGTGCCAGCAGCGCCCGCGGGGGTCCAATGAACACTGAAGCTTTCTTT
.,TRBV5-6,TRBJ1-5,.,CASSFRTAYRNQPQHF,TGTGCCAGCAGCTTCAGGACAGCGTACCGCAATCAGCCCCAGCATTTT
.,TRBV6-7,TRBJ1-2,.,CASSYPYGGPNYGYTF,TGTGCCAGCAGTTACCCCTACGGGGGACCTAACTATGGCTACACCTTC
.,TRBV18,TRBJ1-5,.,CASSPQGGNQPQHF,TGTGCCAGCTCACCACAAGGCGGTAATCAGCCCCAGCATTTT
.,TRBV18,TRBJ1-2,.,CASSPDILGYTF,TGTGCCAGCTCCCCTGACATTCTCGGCTACACCTTC
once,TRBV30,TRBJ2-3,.,CASTGTAHDTQYF,TGTGCCTCGACCGGGACTGCCCATGATACGCAGTATTTT
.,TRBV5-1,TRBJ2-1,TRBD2,CASSLVGTSGLNEQFF,TGCGCCAGCAGCTTGGTGGGGACTAGCGGTCTAAATGAGCAGTTCTTC
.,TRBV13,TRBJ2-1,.,CASSTGARSYNEQFF,TGTGCCAGCAGCACGGGAGCACGGTCCTACAATGAGCAGTTCTTC
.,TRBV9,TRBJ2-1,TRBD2,CASSGTSLSEQFF,TGTGCCAGCAGCGGGACTAGTCTTTCGGAGCAGTTCTTC
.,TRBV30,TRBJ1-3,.,CAWRYGPQAGNTIYF,TGTGCCTGGAGATACGGTCCTCAAGCTGGAAACACCATATATTTT
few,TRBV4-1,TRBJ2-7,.,CASSQSITYEQYF,TGCGCCAGCAGCCAGAGTATCACCTACGAGCAGTACTTC
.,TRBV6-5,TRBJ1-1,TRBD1,CASRGDRGVRF,TGTGCCAGCAGGGGGGACAGGGGTGTGCGCTTT
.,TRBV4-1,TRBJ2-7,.,CASSPPPGDSYEQYF,TGCGCCAGCAGCCCGCCCCCAGGGGACTCCTACGAGCAGTACTTC
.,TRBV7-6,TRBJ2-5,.,CASSLVGSGAQETQYF,TGTGCCAGCAGCTTAGTCGGTAGCGGAGCACAAGAGACCCAGTACTTC
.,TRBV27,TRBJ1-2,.,CASSFDRDYGYTF,TGTGCCAGCAGTTTTGACAGAGACTATGGCTACACCTTC
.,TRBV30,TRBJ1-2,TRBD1,CAWSVHRGHDYGYTF,TGTGCCTGGAGTGTACACAGGGGGCATGACTATGGCTACACCTTC
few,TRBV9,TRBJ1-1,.,CASSVRETEAFF,TGTGCCAGCAGCGTCCGGGAGACTGAAGCTTTCTTT
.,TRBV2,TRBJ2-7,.,CASSVQGGGSYEQYF,TGTGCCAGCAGCGTACAGGGGGGGGGATCCTACGAGCAGTACTTC
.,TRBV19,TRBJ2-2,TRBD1,CASSSTGGAAGELFF,TGTGCCAGTAGTTCTACAGGGGGCGCCGCCGGGGAGCTGTTTTTT
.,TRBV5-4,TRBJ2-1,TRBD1,CASSLVPGDRYNEQFF,TGTGCCAGCAGCTTAGTTCCCGGGGACAGATACAATGAGCAGTTCTTC
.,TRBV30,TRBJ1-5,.,CAWSADRNQPQHF,TGTGCCTGGAGTGCAGACAGAAATCAGCCCCAGCATTTT
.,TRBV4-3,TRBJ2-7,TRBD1,CASSQDIGTGAYEQYF,TGCGCCAGCAGCCAAGATATAGGGACAGGAGCCTACGAGCAGTACTTC
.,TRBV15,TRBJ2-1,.,CATSSARVAAYNEQFF,TGTGCCACCAGCTCCGCCCGGGTAGCGGCCTACAATGAGCAGTTCTTC
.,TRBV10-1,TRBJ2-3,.,CASSVSNWDGTGGTDTQYF,TGCGCCAGCAGTGTCTCTAATTGGGACGGGACTGGGGGCACAGATACGCAGTATTTT
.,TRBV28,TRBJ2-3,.,CASSLPVLVTDTQYF,TGTGCCAGCAGTTTACCGGTTCTAGTCACAGATACGCAGTATTTT
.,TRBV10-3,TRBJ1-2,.,CAVQGINGYTF,TGTGCCGTACAGGGAATCAATGGCTACACCTTC
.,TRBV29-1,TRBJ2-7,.,CSVETDSYEQYF,TGCAGCGTCGAGACAGACTCCTACGAGCAGTACTTC
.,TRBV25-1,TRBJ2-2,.,CASARDYTGELFF,TGTGCCAGCGCTCGGGATTACACCGGGGAGCTGTTTTTT
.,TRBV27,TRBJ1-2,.,CASSRPGSYGYTF,TGTGCCAGCAGTCGCCCGGGATCCTATGGCTACACCTTC
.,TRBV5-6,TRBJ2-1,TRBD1,CASSAGGQGFFYNEQFF,TGTGCCAGCAGCGCCGGGGGACAGGGTTTCTTCTACAATGAGCAGTTCTTC
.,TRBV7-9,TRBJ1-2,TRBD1,CASSPPTGVSYGYTF,TGTGCCAGCAGCCCACCGACAGGGGTGTCCTATGGCTACACCTTC
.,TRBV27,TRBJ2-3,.,CASSWPDNTQYF,TGTGCCAGCAGTTGGCCCGATAATACGCAGTATTTT
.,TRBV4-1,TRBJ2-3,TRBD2,CASSQAQRGGDTQYF,TGCGCCAGCAGCCAAGCTCAGCGGGGGGGGGATACGCAGTATTTT
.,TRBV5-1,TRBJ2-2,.,CASSLAGGVGTGELFF,TGCGCCAGCAGCTTAGCGGGCGGCGTCGGGACCGGGGAGCTGTTTTTT
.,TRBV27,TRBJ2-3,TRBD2,CASSNIGTSGRADTQYF,TGTGCCAGCAGCAATATCGGAACTAGCGGGAGGGCCGATACGCAGTATTTT